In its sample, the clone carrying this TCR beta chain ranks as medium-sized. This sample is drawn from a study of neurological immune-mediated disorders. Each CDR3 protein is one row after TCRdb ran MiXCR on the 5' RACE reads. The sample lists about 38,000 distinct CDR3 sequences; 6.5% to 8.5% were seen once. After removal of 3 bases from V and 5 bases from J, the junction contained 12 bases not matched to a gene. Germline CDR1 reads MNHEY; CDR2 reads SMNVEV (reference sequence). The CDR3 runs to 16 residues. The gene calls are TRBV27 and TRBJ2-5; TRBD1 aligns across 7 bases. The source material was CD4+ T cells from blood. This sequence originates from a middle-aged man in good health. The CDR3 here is CASSFKWTGSKETQYF. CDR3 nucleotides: TGTGCCAGCAGTTTCAAATGGACAGGATCTAAGGAGACCCAGTACTTC.